This T cell receptor (beta chain) came from a study of blood T cell repertoires in COVID-19. V dropped 6 bases and J dropped 8; count of bases not matched to a gene: 8. The CDR3 is made up of 13 amino acids. The germline V gene encodes CDR1 SGHVS and CDR2 FQNEAQ. Clones were sequenced by immunoSEQ multiplex PCR, and TCRdb holds only the in-frame ones, with some missing. The sample includes over 200,000 clones, about 86% of them seen just once. Sequenced sample: peripheral blood. The source of this sequence is a middle-aged man with active or convalescent COVID-19. The chain recombines TRBV7-8 with TRBJ1-2; TRBD1 matches 8 bases. The CDR3 here is CASSLGGDRGYTF. As DNA, the CDR3 is TGTGCCAGCAGTCTCGGAGGGGACAGGGGCTACACCTTC.